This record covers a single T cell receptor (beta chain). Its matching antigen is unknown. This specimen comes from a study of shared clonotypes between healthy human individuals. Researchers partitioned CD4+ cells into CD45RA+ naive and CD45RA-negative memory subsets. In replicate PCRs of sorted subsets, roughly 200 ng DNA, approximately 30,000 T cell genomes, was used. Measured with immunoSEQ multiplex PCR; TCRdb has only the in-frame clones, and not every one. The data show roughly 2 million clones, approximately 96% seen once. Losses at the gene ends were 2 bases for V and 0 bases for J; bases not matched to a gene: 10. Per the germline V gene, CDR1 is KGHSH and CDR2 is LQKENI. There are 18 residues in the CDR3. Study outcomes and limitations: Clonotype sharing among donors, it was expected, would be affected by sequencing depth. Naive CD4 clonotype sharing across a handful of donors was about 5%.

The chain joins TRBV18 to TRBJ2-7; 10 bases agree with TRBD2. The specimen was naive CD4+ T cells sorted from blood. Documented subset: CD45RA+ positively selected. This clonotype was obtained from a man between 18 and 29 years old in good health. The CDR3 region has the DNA TGTGCCAGCTCACCATCTAGCGGGAGCGGGTGGGACTCCTACGAGCAGTACTTC. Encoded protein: CASSPSSGSGWDSYEQYF. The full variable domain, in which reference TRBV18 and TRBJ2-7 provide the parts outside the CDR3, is NAGVMQNPRHLVRRRGQEARLRCSPMKGHSHVYWYRQLPEEGLKFMVYLQKENIIDESGMPKERFSAEFPKEGPSILRIQQVVRGDSAAYFCASSPSSGSGWDSYEQYFGPGTRLTVT.